This T cell receptor beta chain was documented in a study of breast tumors, draining lymph nodes, adjacent tissues. General study findings and limits: Tumors had less TCR diversity than lymph nodes, more than nontumor tissue.

Trimming left V 2 bases short and J 3 bases short, with 8 bases between. This CDR3 comprises 12 residues. Germline values: CDR1 DFQATT, CDR2 SNEGSKA (reference sequence). Of note for this clonotype: The antigen is unknown.

TCRdb independently ran MiXCR on the multiplex PCR reads; one entry per CDR3 protein. This repertoire shows 21,000 or so distinct CDR3 sequences, about 41% found once; its top ten account for 24%. The sequence was collected from a female donor with breast cancer. Some clones in this sample may be carry-over from other donors' samples. The chain links TRBV20-1 to TRBJ2-7; D not certain. The sample consisted of breast tumor tissue. The CDR3 spells CSARPERYEQYF. The CDR3 DNA reads TGCAGTGCTAGACCCGAACGCTACGAGCAGTACTTC.